This T cell receptor (beta chain) was profiled in a study of T cell responses to AZD1222 COVID-19 vaccine. Assay used: immunoSEQ multiplex PCR; TCRdb lists only in-frame clones, some missing. The repertoire holds around 190,000 clones, with 90% to 95% as singletons. Study-level points and caveats: Just 5 to 7 AZD1222 recipients tested seropositive at baseline.

For this clone: As yet, its antigen is unknown.

J lost 1 base, V lost 1 base, and 1 base had no gene match. CDR3 size: 15 residues. CDR1 is MNHEY and CDR2 is SVGEGT in the germline V gene. The chain uses TRBV6-2 or TRBV6-3 and TRBJ1-5; 7 bases are shared with TRBD1. The specimen comprised peripheral blood, sampled 28 days after the second AZD1222 dose. This clonotype originated in an adult who received the AZD1222 COVID-19 vaccine. The CDR3: CASSYWGQSNQPQHF. The CDR3 DNA is TGTGCCAGCAGTTACTGGGGACAGAGCAATCAGCCCCAGCATTTT.